This T cell receptor (beta chain) was found in a study of blood T cell repertoires in COVID-19. Overall study context: Some COVID-19 samples were acute and others convalescent; all came from the United States, Italy and Spain. In each case, the material was cDNA or gDNA derived from T cells, B-cell-depleted T cells, or PBMCs.

Methods used by the authors: How many nucleated cells were present was estimated from reference gene primer amplification. Here immunoSEQ multiplex PCR was the method, and the copy in TCRdb shows in-frame clones only, minus some. V, J and clone size are taken as reported in that table, and D and trimming were inferred from the DNA itself. The sample holds about 200,000 clones, 88% seen once. This CDR3 has 15 amino acids. V lost 7 bases and J lost 6, with 19 bases in between. CDR1 is LNHDA, CDR2 SQIVND, per germline (reference sequence). Sequencing was done on a sample of peripheral blood. This chain joins TRBV19 and TRBJ1-5; D is uncertain. This TCR derives from a young man with active or convalescent COVID-19. CDR3 coding DNA: TGTGCCAGTACCCCGAGTTCTGATCCGAGTCAGCCCCAGCATTTT. Protein product: CASTPSSDPSQPQHF. The full variable domain, with the rest looked up from reference TRBV19 and TRBJ1-5, is DGGITQSPKYLFRKEGQNVTLSCEQNLNHDAMYWYRQDPGQGLRLIYYSQIVNDFQKGDIAEGYSVSREKKESFPLTVTSAQKNPTAFYLCASTPSSDPSQPQHFGDGTRLSIL.